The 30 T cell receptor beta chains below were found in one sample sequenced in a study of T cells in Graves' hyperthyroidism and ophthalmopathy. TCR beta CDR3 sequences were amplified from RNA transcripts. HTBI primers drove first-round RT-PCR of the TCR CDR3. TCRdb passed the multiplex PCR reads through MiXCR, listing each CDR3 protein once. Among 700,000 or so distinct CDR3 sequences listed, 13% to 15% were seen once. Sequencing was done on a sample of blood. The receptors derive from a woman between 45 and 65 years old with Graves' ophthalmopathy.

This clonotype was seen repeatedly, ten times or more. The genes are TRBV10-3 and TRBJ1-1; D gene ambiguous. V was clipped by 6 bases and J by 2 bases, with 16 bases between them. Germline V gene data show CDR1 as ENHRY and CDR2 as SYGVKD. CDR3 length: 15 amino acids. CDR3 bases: TGTGCCATCAGCCCCGAACTTGTACGTAACACTGAAGCTTTCTTT. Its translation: CAISPELVRNTEAFF.

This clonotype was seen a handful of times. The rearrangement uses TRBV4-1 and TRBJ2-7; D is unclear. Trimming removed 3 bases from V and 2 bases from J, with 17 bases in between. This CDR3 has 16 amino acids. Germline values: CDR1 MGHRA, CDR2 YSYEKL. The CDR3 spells CASSQLDLVETYEQYF. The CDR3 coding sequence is TGCGCCAGCAGCCAGCTCGACCTGGTGGAGACCTACGAGCAGTACTTC.

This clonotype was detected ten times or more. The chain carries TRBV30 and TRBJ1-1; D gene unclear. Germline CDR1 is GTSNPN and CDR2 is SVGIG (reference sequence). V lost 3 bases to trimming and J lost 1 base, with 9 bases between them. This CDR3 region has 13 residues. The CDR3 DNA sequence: TGTGCCTGGAGGGGCAATAGGAACACTGAAGCTTTCTTT. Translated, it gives CAWRGNRNTEAFF. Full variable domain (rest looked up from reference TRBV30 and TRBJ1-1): SQTIHQWPATLVQPVGSPLSLECTVEGTSNPNLYWYRQAAGRGLQLLFYSVGIGQISSEVPQNLSASRPQDRQFILSSKKLLLSDSGFYLCAWRGNRNTEAFFGQGTRLTVV.

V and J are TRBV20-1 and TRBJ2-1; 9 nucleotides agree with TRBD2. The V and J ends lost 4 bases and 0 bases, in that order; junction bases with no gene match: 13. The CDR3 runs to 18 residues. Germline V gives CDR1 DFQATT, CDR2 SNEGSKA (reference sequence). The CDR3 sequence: CSATLTRLAVSSYNEQFF. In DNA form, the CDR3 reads TGCAGTGCTACACTTACGAGACTAGCGGTAAGCTCCTACAATGAGCAGTTCTTC.

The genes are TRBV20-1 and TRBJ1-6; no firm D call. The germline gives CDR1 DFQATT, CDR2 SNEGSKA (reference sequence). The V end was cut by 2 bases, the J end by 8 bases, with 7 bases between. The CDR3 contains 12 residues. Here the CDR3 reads CSARSRDSPLHF. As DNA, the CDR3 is TGCAGTGCTAGAAGTCGGGATTCACCCCTCCACTTT.

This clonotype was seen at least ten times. The CDR3 is CASARGDTEAFF. CDR3 DNA: TGCGCCAGTGCCCGGGGGGACACTGAAGCTTTCTTT. The genes are TRBV5-1 and TRBJ1-1, with a weak D call TRBD1 (5 bases). Trimming removed 8 bases from V and 3 bases from J, with 11 bases in between. The germline V gene encodes CDR1 SGHRS and CDR2 YFSETQ. CDR3 size: 12 residues.

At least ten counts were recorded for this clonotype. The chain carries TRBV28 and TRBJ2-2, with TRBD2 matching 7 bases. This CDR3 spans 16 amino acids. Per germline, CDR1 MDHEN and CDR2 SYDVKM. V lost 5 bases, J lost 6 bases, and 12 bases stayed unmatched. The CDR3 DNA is TGTGCCAGCAGTCCCAGCTGGCGGGAGTCCCCCGGGGAGCTGTTTTTT. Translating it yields CASSPSWRESPGELFF.

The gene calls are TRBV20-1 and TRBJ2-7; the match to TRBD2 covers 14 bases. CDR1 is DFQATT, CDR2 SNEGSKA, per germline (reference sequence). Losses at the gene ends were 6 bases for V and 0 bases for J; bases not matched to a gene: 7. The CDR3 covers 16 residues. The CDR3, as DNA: TGCAGTGCAGTCGGGACTAGCGGGAGTATCTCCTACGAGCAGTACTTC. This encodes CSAVGTSGSISYEQYF.

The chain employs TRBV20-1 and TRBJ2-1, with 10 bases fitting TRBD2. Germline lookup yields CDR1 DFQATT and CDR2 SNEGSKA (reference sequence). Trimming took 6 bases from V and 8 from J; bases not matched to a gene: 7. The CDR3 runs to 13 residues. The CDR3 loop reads CSAGLAVLDEQFF. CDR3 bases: TGCAGTGCCGGACTAGCGGTCCTCGATGAGCAGTTCTTC.

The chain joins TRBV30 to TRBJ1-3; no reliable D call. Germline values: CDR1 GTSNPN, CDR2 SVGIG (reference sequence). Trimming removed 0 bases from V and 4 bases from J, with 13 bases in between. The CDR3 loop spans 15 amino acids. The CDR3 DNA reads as TGTGCCTGGAGTGTAAATCCAGAGACGGGAAACACCATATATTTT. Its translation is CAWSVNPETGNTIYF. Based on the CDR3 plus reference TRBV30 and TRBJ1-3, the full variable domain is SQTIHQWPATLVQPVGSPLSLECTVEGTSNPNLYWYRQAAGRGLQLLFYSVGIGQISSEVPQNLSASRPQDRQFILSSKKLLLSDSGFYLCAWSVNPETGNTIYFGEGSWLTVV.

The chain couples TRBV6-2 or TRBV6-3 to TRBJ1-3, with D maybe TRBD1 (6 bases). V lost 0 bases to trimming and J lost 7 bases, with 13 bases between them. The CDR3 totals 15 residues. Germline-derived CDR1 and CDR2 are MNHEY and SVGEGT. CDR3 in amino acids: CASSYSGARGNTIYF. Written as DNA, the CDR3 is TGTGCCAGCAGTTACTCGGGGGCGCGCGGGAACACCATATATTTT.

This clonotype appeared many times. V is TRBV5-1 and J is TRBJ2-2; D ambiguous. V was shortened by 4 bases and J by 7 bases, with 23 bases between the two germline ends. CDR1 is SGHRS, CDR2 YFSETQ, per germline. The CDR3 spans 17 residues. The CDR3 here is CASSLDPSAWGSGELFF. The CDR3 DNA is TGCGCCAGCAGCCTAGACCCGTCTGCATGGGGAAGCGGGGAGCTGTTTTTT.

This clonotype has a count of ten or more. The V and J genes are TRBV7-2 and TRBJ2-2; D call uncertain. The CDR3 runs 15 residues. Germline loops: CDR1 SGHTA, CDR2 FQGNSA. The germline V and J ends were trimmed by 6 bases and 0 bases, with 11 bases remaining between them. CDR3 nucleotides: TGTGCCAGCAGTCGACGGTTACCGAACACCGGGGAGCTGTTTTTT. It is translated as CASSRRLPNTGELFF.

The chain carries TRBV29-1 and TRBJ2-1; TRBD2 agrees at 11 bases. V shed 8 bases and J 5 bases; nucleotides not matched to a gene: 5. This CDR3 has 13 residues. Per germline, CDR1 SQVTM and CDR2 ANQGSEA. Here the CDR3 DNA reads TGCAGCACGGGACTAGCGGAGAACAATGAGCAGTTCTTC. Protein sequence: CSTGLAENNEQFF.

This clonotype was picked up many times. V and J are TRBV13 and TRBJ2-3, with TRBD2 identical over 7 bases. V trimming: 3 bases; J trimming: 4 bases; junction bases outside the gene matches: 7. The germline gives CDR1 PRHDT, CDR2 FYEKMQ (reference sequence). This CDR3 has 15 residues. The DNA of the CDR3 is TGTGCCAGCAGCTTCCTGGTGGCGGGAGCAGATACGCAGTATTTT. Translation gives CASSFLVAGADTQYF.

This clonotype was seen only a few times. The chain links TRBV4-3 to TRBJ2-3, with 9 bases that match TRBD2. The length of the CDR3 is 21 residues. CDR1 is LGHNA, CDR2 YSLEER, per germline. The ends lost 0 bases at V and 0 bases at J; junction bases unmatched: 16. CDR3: CASSQDKVLAGKDGSTDTQYF. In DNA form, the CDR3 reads TGCGCCAGCAGCCAAGATAAGGTTCTAGCGGGAAAAGATGGTAGCACAGATACGCAGTATTTT.

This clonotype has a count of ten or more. CDR3 region: CSARDVLAGPPPYEQYF. CDR3 nucleotide sequence: TGCAGTGCTAGAGATGTACTAGCGGGACCCCCGCCTTACGAGCAGTACTTC. The chain couples TRBV20-1 to TRBJ2-7; 10 bases fit TRBD2. CDR3 length: 17 amino acids. Trimming removed 0 bases from V and 4 bases from J; junction bases left unmatched: 12. Germline V CDR1 and CDR2: DFQATT, SNEGSKA (reference sequence).

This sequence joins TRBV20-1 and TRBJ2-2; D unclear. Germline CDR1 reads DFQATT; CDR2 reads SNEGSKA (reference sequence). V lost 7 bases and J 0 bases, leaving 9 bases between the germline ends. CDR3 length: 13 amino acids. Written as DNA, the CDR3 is TGCAGTGGAGTCGGACCGAACACCGGGGAGCTGTTTTTT. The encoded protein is CSGVGPNTGELFF.

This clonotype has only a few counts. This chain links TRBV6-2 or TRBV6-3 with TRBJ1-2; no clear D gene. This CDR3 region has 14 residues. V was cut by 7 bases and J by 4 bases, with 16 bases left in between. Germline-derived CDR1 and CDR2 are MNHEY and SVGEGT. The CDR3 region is CASKSYGSSYGYTF. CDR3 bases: TGTGCCAGCAAGTCGTACGGCTCGAGCTATGGCTACACCTTC.

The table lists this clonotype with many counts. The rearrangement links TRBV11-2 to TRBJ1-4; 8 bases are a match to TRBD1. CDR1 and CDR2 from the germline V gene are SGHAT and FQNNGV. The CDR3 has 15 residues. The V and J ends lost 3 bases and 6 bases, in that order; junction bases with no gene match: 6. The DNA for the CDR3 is TGTGCCAGCAGCTTCCCCAAGACAGGGGATGAAAAACTGTTTTTT. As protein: CASSFPKTGDEKLFF.

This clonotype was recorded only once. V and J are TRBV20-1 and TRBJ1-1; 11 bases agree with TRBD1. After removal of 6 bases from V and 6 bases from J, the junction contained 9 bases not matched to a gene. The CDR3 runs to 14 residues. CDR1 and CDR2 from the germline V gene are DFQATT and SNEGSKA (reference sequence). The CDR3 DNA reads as TGCAGTGCCAAGACGGTGGGACAGGGGGCTGAAGCTTTCTTT. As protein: CSAKTVGQGAEAFF.

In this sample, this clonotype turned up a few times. The CDR3 reads CAIKQKDTEAFF. The CDR3 coding sequence is TGTGCCATCAAGCAGAAAGACACTGAAGCTTTCTTT. The chain is built from TRBV10-3 and TRBJ1-1; D gene unclear. The ends were cut back, 7 bases at V and 3 bases at J, with 9 bases in the middle. The CDR3 runs 12 residues. The germline V gene encodes CDR1 ENHRY and CDR2 SYGVKD.

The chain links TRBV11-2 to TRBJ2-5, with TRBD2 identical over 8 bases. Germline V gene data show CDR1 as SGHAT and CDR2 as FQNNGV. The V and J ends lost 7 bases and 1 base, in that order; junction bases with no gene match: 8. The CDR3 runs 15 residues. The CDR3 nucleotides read TGTGCCAGCAACGGGAGGGCAGGGCCCCAAGAGACCCAGTACTTC. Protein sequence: CASNGRAGPQETQYF.

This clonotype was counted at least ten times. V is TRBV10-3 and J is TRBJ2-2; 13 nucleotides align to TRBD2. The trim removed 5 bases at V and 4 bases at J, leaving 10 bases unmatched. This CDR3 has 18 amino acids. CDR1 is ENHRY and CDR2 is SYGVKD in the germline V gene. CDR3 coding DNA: TGTGCCATCAGTCGGAGCCCCGGGACTAGCGGGACCACCGGGGAGCTGTTTTTT. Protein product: CAISRSPGTSGTTGELFF.

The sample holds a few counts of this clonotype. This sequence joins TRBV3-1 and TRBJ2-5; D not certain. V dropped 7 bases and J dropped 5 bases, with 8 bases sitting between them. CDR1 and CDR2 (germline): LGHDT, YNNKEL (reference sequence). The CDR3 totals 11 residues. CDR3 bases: TGTGCCAGCATGTGGGGTGAGACCCAGTACTTC. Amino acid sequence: CASMWGETQYF.

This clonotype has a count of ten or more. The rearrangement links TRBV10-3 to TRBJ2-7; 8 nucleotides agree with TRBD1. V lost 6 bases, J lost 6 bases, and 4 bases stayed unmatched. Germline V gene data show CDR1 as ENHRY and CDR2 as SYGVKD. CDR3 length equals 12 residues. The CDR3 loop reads CAISRGQAEQYF. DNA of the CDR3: TGTGCCATCAGCAGGGGACAGGCCGAGCAGTACTTC.

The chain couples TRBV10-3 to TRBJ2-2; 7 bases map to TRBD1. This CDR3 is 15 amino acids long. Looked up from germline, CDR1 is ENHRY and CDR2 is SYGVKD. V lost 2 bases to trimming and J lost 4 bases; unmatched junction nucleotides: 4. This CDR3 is CAISELAGGTGELFF. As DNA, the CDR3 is TGTGCCATCAGTGAGCTGGCAGGGGGCACCGGGGAGCTGTTTTTT.

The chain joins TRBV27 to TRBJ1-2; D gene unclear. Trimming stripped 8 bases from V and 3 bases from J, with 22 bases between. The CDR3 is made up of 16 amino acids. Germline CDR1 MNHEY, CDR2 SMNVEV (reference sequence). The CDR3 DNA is TGTGCCAGCGCCCACAACAGACACCTCAAACACTATGGCTACACCTTC. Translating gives CASAHNRHLKHYGYTF.

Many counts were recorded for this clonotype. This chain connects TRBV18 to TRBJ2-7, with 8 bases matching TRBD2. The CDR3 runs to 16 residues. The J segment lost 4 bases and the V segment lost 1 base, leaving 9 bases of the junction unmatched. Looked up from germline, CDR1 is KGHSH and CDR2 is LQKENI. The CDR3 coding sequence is TGTGCCAGCTCACCACGGGTCGGGACTAGTGGGTACGAGCAGTACTTC. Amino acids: CASSPRVGTSGYEQYF.

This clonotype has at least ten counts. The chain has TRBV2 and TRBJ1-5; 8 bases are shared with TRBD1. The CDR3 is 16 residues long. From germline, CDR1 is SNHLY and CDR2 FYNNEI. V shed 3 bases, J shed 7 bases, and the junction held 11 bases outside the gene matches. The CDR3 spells CASSEWAGGSRQPQHF. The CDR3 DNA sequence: TGTGCCAGCAGTGAGTGGGCAGGGGGCTCGAGACAGCCCCAGCATTTT.